This T cell receptor (beta chain) was sequenced in a study of CD8 T cells in Susac syndrome (dated by TCRdb to the late 2010s). About the investigation overall: The study used repertoire sequencing to test whether antigen drove CD8+ T cell activation and differentiation in Susac syndrome. The clonality of the CD8+ T cell repertoire was compared across approximately 11 healthy donors, roughly 14 Susac syndrome patients and about 16 multiple sclerosis patients.

RNA was extracted using the RNeasy kit, and roughly 0.5 to 1 microgram was reverse transcribed with random hexamers. The immunoSEQ multiplex PCR assay, covering 54 Vbeta and 13 Jbeta segments, was used to amplify TCR beta CDR3 regions. To correct PCR amplification bias, a synthetic template baseline was used for both primer optimization and computational correction. As for the authors' bioinformatics: Reads were assigned to V, D and J genes according to IMGT and analyzed in immunoSEQ Analyzer, with only productive sequences retained. To calculate clonality, Shannon entropy was normalized by log2 of the number of productive unique sequences and then subtracted from one. Public and private clones were assessed among the 100 most prevalent clones of each patient and control. Susac-specific clones were defined as absent from healthy and MS cohorts, 1052 published viral clones and other ImmuneACCESS disease sequences. TCRdb reanalyzed the raw reads on its own, using fastp at Q25 for trimming and MiXCR for clone calling, and kept in-frame beta chains. All rows with the same CDR3 protein become a single entry with the most common DNA and genes. TCRdb, not the authors, supplied the V and J calls. The table for this sample lists 110,000 to 150,000 distinct CDR3 sequences; 94% of them were counted only once. The ten largest clones add up to around 0.29% of the sample.

On this clonotype: Its cognate antigen has yet to be identified. Base qualities are missing; no much larger clone stands one base away.

High-throughput TCR beta sequencing profiled peripheral blood CD8+ and CD4+ T cells from healthy donors, Susac syndrome patients and multiple sclerosis patients. Healthy donors were age- and sex-matched controls. Bulk CD8+ and CD4+ T cells were purified by magnetic negative isolation, while CD8+ TEMRA cells were enriched using FACS. Blood was drawn into EDTA tubes, processed within 24 hours, and PBMCs were isolated by density gradient centrifugation. PBMCs intended for TCR sequencing were cryopreserved in liquid nitrogen and were subsequently thawed in a 37 degrees C water bath. A purity of at least 90% was achieved for sorted or isolated CD4+, CD8+ and CD8+ TEMRA cells. Overall study outcomes, separate from this receptor: The TCR sequencing and HLA analysis was acknowledged to have included a relatively small number of individuals.

Reading from cysteine to phenylalanine, the CDR3 counts 16 amino acids. Only the CDR3 DNA is retained, 48 bases long and in frame from the first base. V loses 0 bases of germline sequence and J loses 2 bases, and the interval between the two ends is 13 bases. CDR1 and CDR2, looked up from the germline V gene, are SGHDT and YYEEEE. Here the chain combines TRBV5-6 and TRBJ2-3; no D segment can be confidently identified. The clonotype comes from a human donor in good health. Sequenced: CD8+ T cells from PBMCs. CDR3 loop: CASSLGYLQATDTQYF. The DNA reads as follows: TGTGCCAGCAGCTTGGGGTACCTGCAAGCCACAGATACGCAGTATTTT.